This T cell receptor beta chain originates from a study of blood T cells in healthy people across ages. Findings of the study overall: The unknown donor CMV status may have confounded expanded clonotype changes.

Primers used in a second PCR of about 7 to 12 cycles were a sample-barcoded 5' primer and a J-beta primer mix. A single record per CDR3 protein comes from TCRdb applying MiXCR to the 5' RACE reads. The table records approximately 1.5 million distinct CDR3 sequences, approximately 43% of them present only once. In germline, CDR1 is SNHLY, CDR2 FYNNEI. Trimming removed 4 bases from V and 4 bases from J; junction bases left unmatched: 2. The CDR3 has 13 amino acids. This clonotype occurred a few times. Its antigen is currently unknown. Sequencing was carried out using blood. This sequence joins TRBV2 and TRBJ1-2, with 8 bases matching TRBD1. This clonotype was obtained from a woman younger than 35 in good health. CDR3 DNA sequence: TGTGCCAGCAGTGCAGGGGGCGCCTATGGCTACACCTTC. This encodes CASSAGGAYGYTF. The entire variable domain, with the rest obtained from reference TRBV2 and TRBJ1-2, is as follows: EPEVTQTPSHQVTQMGQEVILRCVPISNHLYFYWYRQILGQKVEFLVSFYNNEISEKSEIFDDQFSVERPDGSNFTLKIRSTKLEDSAMYFCASSAGGAYGYTFGSGTRLTVV.